Each of the 10 T cell receptor beta chains below was sequenced from the same sample in a study of shared clonotypes between healthy human individuals. The repertoire was sequenced with immunoSEQ multiplex PCR; TCRdb's copy has only in-frame clones and lacks some. The sample lists under 1,100,000 clones, roughly 70% occurring once. Source material: memory CD4+ T cells sorted from blood. As to subset: CD45RA-negative fraction. The source of these receptors is a man in his late teens or twenties in good health.

The chain employs TRBV19 and TRBJ2-5; 11 bases agree with TRBD2. The CDR3 has 16 residues. Per germline, CDR1 LNHDA and CDR2 SQIVND (reference sequence). Losses at the gene ends were 5 bases for V and 4 bases for J; bases not matched to a gene: 9. CDR3 protein: CASSRSSGRLAETQYF. The CDR3 DNA reads as TGTGCCAGTAGTCGGTCTAGCGGGAGGTTAGCAGAGACCCAGTACTTC.

A remark on this clone: The same CDR3 is also encoded by other DNA sequences in this sample. The chain has TRBV7-9 and TRBJ1-2; D unclear. Germline V gene sequence: CDR1 SEHNR, CDR2 FQNEAQ (reference sequence). The CDR3 has 13 amino acids. Trimming took 0 bases from V and 2 from J, leaving 4 bases between them. This CDR3 is CASSLAGNYGYTF. The DNA for the CDR3 is TGTGCCAGCAGCTTAGCAGGGAACTATGGCTACACCTTC.

Details on this clone: Other DNA variants within this sample encode the same CDR3. V is TRBV6-1 and J is TRBJ2-1; 9 nucleotides agree with TRBD2. After removal of 6 bases from V and 2 bases from J, the junction contained 5 bases not matched to a gene. Germline V lookup: CDR1 MNHNS, CDR2 SASEGT. The CDR3 extends over 15 amino acids. The CDR3 here is CASRLSGGPYNEQFF. CDR3 nucleotides: TGTGCCAGCAGACTCAGCGGGGGGCCCTACAATGAGCAGTTCTTC.

The chain uses TRBV9 and TRBJ2-3; 10 nucleotides match TRBD1. CDR3 size: 16 residues. Germline assignment: CDR1 SGDLS and CDR2 YYNGEE. Losses at the gene ends were 4 bases for V and 1 base for J; bases not matched to a gene: 6. The CDR3 bases are TGTGCCAGCAGCTACGGGACAGGGGCCGGCACAGATACGCAGTATTTT. This encodes CASSYGTGAGTDTQYF.

A word on this clone: The sample carries other DNA sequences with the same CDR3. The J gene is TRBJ2-7, the V gene TRBV6-6; perhaps D is TRBD1 or TRBD2 (5 bases each). CDR1 is MNHNY and CDR2 is SVGAGI in the germline V gene (reference sequence). There are 14 residues in the CDR3. Trimming left V 2 bases short and J 0 bases short, with 8 bases between. The CDR3 DNA reads as TGTGCCAGCAGTTACGGGACGGCCTCCTACGAGCAGTACTTC. Its protein is CASSYGTASYEQYF.

The rearrangement links TRBV19 to TRBJ1-6, with D possibly matching TRBD1 (6 bases). This CDR3 region has 14 residues. V lost 6 bases to trimming and J lost 6 bases, with 12 bases between them. Germline-derived CDR1 and CDR2 are LNHDA and SQIVND (reference sequence). The CDR3 region has the DNA TGTGCCAGTAGGGAAGGACAGCCTAATTCACCCCTCCACTTT. The encoded protein is CASREGQPNSPLHF.

CDR3 in DNA: TGTGCCAGCTGCGGGACAGCGGGCAATCAGCCCCAGCATTTT. Amino acid sequence: CASCGTAGNQPQHF. This rearrangement joins TRBV28 to TRBJ1-5; 7 positions agree with TRBD1. The CDR3 consists of 14 residues. Germline V gene sequence: CDR1 MDHEN, CDR2 SYDVKM. J lost 2 bases, V lost 8 bases, and 6 bases had no gene match. The complete variable domain, with remaining parts taken from reference TRBV28 and TRBJ1-5, reads DVKVTQSSRYLVKRTGEKVFLECVQDMDHENMFWYRQDPGLGLRLIYFSYDVKMKEKGDIPEGYSVSREKKERFSLILESASTNQTSMYLCASCGTAGNQPQHFGDGTRLSIL.

The chain recombines TRBV9 with TRBJ1-1; TRBD1 aligns across 7 bases. The CDR3 loop spans 16 amino acids. Germline V gives CDR1 SGDLS, CDR2 YYNGEE. The V segment lost 3 bases and the J segment 7 bases; nucleotides outside the gene matches: 15. CDR3 residues: CASSAGLGGGQVEAFF. The CDR3 DNA reads as TGTGCCAGCAGCGCCGGCTTGGGGGGAGGACAGGTTGAAGCTTTCTTT. Full variable domain (missing parts from reference TRBV9 and TRBJ1-1): DSGVTQTPKHLITATGQRVTLRCSPRSGDLSVYWYQQSLDQGLQFLIQYYNGEERAKGNILERFSAQQFPDLHSELNLSSLELGDSALYFCASSAGLGGGQVEAFFGQGTRLTVV.

On this clone itself: This same CDR3 is encoded by further DNA sequences in the sample. The V and J genes are TRBV5-1 and TRBJ2-7; TRBD1 matches at 8 bases. Per germline, CDR1 SGHRS and CDR2 YFSETQ. With V trimmed by 4 bases and J by 4 bases, 7 bases remained unmatched. The CDR3 runs 14 residues. This CDR3 is CASSLGQAHYEQYF. In nucleotides, the CDR3 is TGCGCCAGCAGCCTGGGACAGGCCCATTACGAGCAGTACTTC.

The chain recombines TRBV7-9 with TRBJ2-1; 8 nucleotides align to TRBD2. Trimming cost V 5 bases and J 5 bases; bases outside gene matches: 11. CDR1 is SEHNR, CDR2 FQNEAQ, per germline (reference sequence). This CDR3 has 16 amino acids. The CDR3 sequence is CASSPSGGRSDNEQFF. DNA of the CDR3: TGTGCCAGCAGCCCTTCGGGGGGGCGCTCGGACAATGAGCAGTTCTTC.